This T cell receptor beta chain was identified during a study of a mutant IDH1 vaccine in newly diagnosed glioma. Study-wide background: Once 4-6 weeks had passed after radiotherapy alone, vaccination started, or it started with temozolomide cycles. The study's findings and limits: Apparently unrelated to pseudoprogression were changes in the top peripheral T cell clonotypes.

The CDR3 is 17 residues long. Trimming cost V 3 bases and J 5 bases; bases outside gene matches: 11. CDR1 and CDR2 from the germline V gene are LNHDA and SQIVND (reference sequence). Time point noted: week 35, safety follow-up. Every single dose of the vaccine, 300 ug of mutant IDH1 20-mer peptide, came with topical imiquimod. The patients received vaccinations eight times, in weeks 1, 3, 5, 7, 11, 15, 19 and 23. Each donor presented with a new WHO grade 3 or 4 astrocytoma that tested IDH1-mutant and showed ATRX loss. TCRdb's copy holds only in-frame clones and misses some; the assay was immunoSEQ multiplex PCR. The top ten clones hold 1.5% to 2% of a sample with about 54,000 clones, roughly 90% of them seen once. On this clone: Its antigen remains unidentified.

The clonotype comes from a man aged 35 to 55 with glioma. The rearrangement links TRBV19 to TRBJ2-3; TRBD2 matches at 10 bases. The source material was PBMCs, sampled from a glioma patient whose treatment included an IDH1 peptide vaccine. CDR3 sequence: CASSIIRAGGRGDTQYF. The DNA of the CDR3 is TGTGCCAGTAGTATTATAAGAGCGGGAGGGCGGGGAGATACGCAGTATTTT.